This T cell receptor (beta chain) originates from a study of blood T cells in healthy people across ages. This clonotype was counted only a few times. Its cognate antigen is unknown. An end of the junction does not agree with germline; a read error may underlie this. Study observations and caveats: PBMCs went unsorted, and a conclusive naive versus antigen-experienced comparison was therefore prevented. Versus aged donors, long-lived donors had higher diversity and more naive CD4+ cells.

This CDR3 has 13 residues. Germline values: CDR1 SGHTA, CDR2 FQGNSA. Per individual sample, total RNA of at least 6 micrograms was extracted. Using a J-beta primer mix together with a sample-barcoded 5' primer, a second PCR was run for about 7 to 12 cycles. TCRdb called the 5' RACE reads again in MiXCR, with one record for every CDR3 protein. The table lists about 640,000 distinct CDR3 sequences, roughly 53% of them singletons. The rearrangement links TRBV7-2 to TRBJ2-1; D uncertain. The sequencing sample was made of blood. The source of this sequence is a man between 60 and 70 years old in good health. The DNA for the CDR3 is TGTGCCAGCAGCTTACCCTCCTCCAATGAGCAGTTCTTC. Amino acids: CASSLPSSNEQFF.